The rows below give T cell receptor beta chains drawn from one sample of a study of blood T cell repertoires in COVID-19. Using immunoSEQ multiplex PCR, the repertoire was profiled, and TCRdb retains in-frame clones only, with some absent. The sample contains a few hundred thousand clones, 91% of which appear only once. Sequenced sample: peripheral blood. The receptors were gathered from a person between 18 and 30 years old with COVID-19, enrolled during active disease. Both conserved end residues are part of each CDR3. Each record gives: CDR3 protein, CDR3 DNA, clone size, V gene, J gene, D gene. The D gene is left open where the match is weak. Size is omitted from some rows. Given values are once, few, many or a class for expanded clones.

CASSPGLPYEQYF	TGTGCCAGCAGCCCGGGACTTCCCTACGAGCAGTACTTC	-	TRBV5-4	TRBJ2-7	-
CASSWTGNTEAFF	TGTGCCAGCAGTTGGACAGGCAACACTGAAGCTTTCTTT	few	TRBV6-5	TRBJ1-1	TRBD1
CASSPRDRGADEQYF	TGTGCCAGCAGTCCCCGGGACAGGGGAGCCGACGAGCAGTACTTC	-	TRBV6-5	TRBJ2-7	TRBD1
CASSLSGDYGYTF	TGTGCCAGCAGTCTATCAGGGGACTATGGCTACACCTTC	-	TRBV27	TRBJ1-2	-
CATGQSSYNSPLHF	TGTGCCACCGGACAGAGCTCCTATAATTCACCCCTCCACTTT	-	TRBV19	TRBJ1-6	-
CASSLGHLMYNEQFF	TGTGCCAGCAGTCTAGGACACTTAATGTACAATGAGCAGTTCTTC	-	TRBV7-2	TRBJ2-1	-
CASSFNRGTDTQYF	TGTGCCAGCAGTTTCAACAGGGGCACAGATACGCAGTATTTT	-	TRBV28	TRBJ2-3	-
CASSQDPSERYGYTF	TGCGCCAGCAGCCAAGACCCTTCTGAGAGATATGGCTACACCTTC	once	TRBV4-1	TRBJ1-2	-
CASSLSSGASYEQYF	TGTGCCAGCAGCCTTTCTAGCGGGGCCTCCTACGAGCAGTACTTC	-	TRBV6-5	TRBJ2-7	TRBD2
CASSEMDIPMSNQPQHF	TGTGCCAGCAGTGAAATGGACATCCCTATGAGCAATCAGCCCCAGCATTTT	once	TRBV28	TRBJ1-5	-
CAIGTGGAYGYTF	TGTGCCATCGGGACAGGCGGAGCTTATGGCTACACCTTC	few	TRBV10-3	TRBJ1-2	TRBD1
CAWKRASGETQYF	TGTGCCTGGAAGCGGGCCTCCGGAGAGACCCAGTACTTC	-	TRBV30	TRBJ2-5	-
CATSDSGREQPQHF	TGTGCCACCAGTGATTCGGGAAGGGAGCAGCCCCAGCATTTT	-	TRBV24-1	TRBJ1-5	-
CASSDRDSDTQYF	TGTGCCAGCAGCGACAGGGATTCAGATACGCAGTATTTT	-	TRBV27	TRBJ2-3	TRBD1
CASSGTGDLTEAFF	TGTGCCAGCAGCGGGACAGGGGACCTCACTGAAGCTTTCTTT	-	TRBV5-4	TRBJ1-1	TRBD1
CASSPQGNSAPLHF	TGTGCCAGCAGCCCTCAGGGGAACAGTGCACCCCTCCACTTT	-	TRBV5-4	TRBJ1-6	-
CASSVGPNTEAFF	TGTGCCAGCAGCGTAGGGCCAAACACTGAAGCTTTCTTT	-	TRBV9	TRBJ1-1	-
CASSLGGALTEQYF	TGTGCCAGCAGCCTCGGAGGAGCCCTTACCGAGCAGTACTTC	-	TRBV11-2	TRBJ2-7	-
CAWRRGLGTDTQYF	TGTGCCTGGAGACGGGGGTTAGGCACAGATACGCAGTATTTT	-	TRBV30	TRBJ2-3	-
CASRPPPGADTNYGYTF	TGTGCCAGCAGGCCACCCCCGGGAGCCGATACTAACTATGGCTACACCTTC	-	TRBV28	TRBJ1-2	-